What follows are 8 T cell receptor beta chains derived from one specimen sequenced in a study of CD8 T cells in ankylosing spondylitis. A single record per CDR3 protein comes from TCRdb applying MiXCR to the 5' RACE reads. Here the sample spans 400,000 or so distinct CDR3 sequences, roughly 26% being singletons. Their antigen targets remain unknown. Study conclusions and caveats: What seemed typical of ankylosing spondylitis blood was a TCR beta motif built from roughly 8 highly homologous variants.

The sequencing sample was made of blood, either unsorted or a sorted T cell fraction (not recorded which). These TCRs come from a male donor with ankylosing spondylitis.

This clonotype was seen more than once but under ten times. The chain is built from TRBV27 and TRBJ2-7; the match to TRBD2 covers 7 bases. Germline V gives CDR1 MNHEY, CDR2 SMNVEV (reference sequence). Trimming took 4 bases from V and 5 from J; bases not matched to a gene: 20. The CDR3 has 18 residues. CDR3 residues: CASSSHKRSLGGNDEQYV. In DNA, the CDR3 is TGTGCCAGCAGTTCACATAAGCGGTCTCTGGGAGGGAACGACGAGCAGTACGTC.

The chain recombines TRBV12-3 or TRBV12-4 with TRBJ2-6; TRBD1 agrees at 7 bases. The V segment lost 10 bases and the J segment 4 bases; nucleotides outside the gene matches: 10. This CDR3 comprises 15 residues. The CDR3 reads CATRDSANGANVLTF. The CDR3 DNA reads TGTGCCACCCGGGACAGTGCGAACGGGGCCAACGTCCTGACTTTC.

The chain combines TRBV28 with TRBJ2-4; D not certain. In germline, CDR1 is MDHEN, CDR2 SYDVKM. The length of the CDR3 is 13 residues. V lost 5 bases, J lost 4 bases, and 9 bases lay in between. This CDR3 is CASSTPNKNIQYF. For the CDR3, the DNA is TGTGCCAGCAGTACCCCGAATAAAAACATTCAGTACTTC.

This clonotype has a handful of counts. The chain carries TRBV20-1 and TRBJ1-5; D gene ambiguous. Germline CDR1 reads DFQATT; CDR2 reads SNEGSKA (reference sequence). Trimming pared 6 bases from V and 7 bases from J, leaving 10 bases between. CDR3 length equals 11 residues. The CDR3 nucleotides read TGCAGTGCGGGTACTGAACAGCCCCAGCATTTT. Residues: CSAGTEQPQHF.

CDR3 nucleotides: TGTGCCAGCAGTTTAGGAGTTCTAGCGGGAGTTCCCGGGGAGCTGTTTTTT. Its translation: CASSLGVLAGVPGELFF. This chain links TRBV12-3 or TRBV12-4 with TRBJ2-2; 10 nucleotides agree with TRBD2. Trimming at V came to 1 base and at J to 6 bases, leaving 8 bases not matched to a gene. This CDR3 is built from 17 residues.

This clonotype was seen more than once but under ten times. This chain joins TRBV15 and TRBJ1-4; a possible D gene is TRBD1 (5 bases). The CDR3 totals 14 residues. The ends were cut back, 5 bases at V and 6 bases at J, with 13 bases in the middle. Germline V gives CDR1 LNHNV, CDR2 YYDKDF (reference sequence). CDR3 protein: CATSPRRGDEKLFF. CDR3 sequence (DNA): TGTGCCACCAGCCCTCGCCGGGGGGATGAAAAACTGTTTTTT. The variable domain in full, with the rest retrieved from reference TRBV15 and TRBJ1-4, is DAMVIQNPRYQVTQFGKPVTLSCSQTLNHNVMYWYQQKSSQAPKLLFHYYDKDFNNEADTPDNFQSRRPNTSFCFLDIRSPGLGDTAMYLCATSPRRGDEKLFFGSGTQLSVL.

This clonotype turned up a few times. The chain joins TRBV29-1 to TRBJ2-3; no definite D call. CDR3 length equals 13 residues. Germline V gives CDR1 SQVTM, CDR2 ANQGSEA. Trimming stripped 4 bases from V and 5 bases from J, with 13 bases between. CDR3 in amino acids: CSVGVVAGDTQYF. In DNA, the CDR3 is TGCAGCGTTGGTGTGGTAGCAGGAGATACGCAGTATTTT.

J is TRBJ1-2 and V is TRBV6-4, with D possibly being TRBD1 (6 bases). Looked up from germline, CDR1 is MRHNA and CDR2 is SNTAGT. Trimming stripped 6 bases from V and 4 bases from J, with 24 bases between. The CDR3 extends over 17 amino acids. CDR3: CASSPGGTGPTLYGYTF. CDR3 DNA sequence: TGTGCCAGCAGCCCTGGGGGAACAGGGCCCACGCTCTATGGCTACACCTTC.